This T cell receptor (beta chain) was sequenced for a study of beta chain features in type 1 diabetes. Expressed TCRB transcripts got sequenced, as all isolated RNA was reverse transcribed. Generated by immunoSEQ multiplex PCR, the TCRdb table keeps only in-frame clones and is missing some. This sample yields 150,000 to 200,000 clones, of which around 8.3% are seen a single time; around 0.5% belongs to the top ten. This clone appeared a few times. The antigen is undetermined. Without exception, sorted populations had purity beyond 98%. The study, taken as a whole, reports: Among patients with Type 1 diabetes, TCRB CDR3s were moderately but significantly shorter in every one of the four CD4+ subsets.

Germline V CDR1 and CDR2: SGHRS, YFSETQ. The CDR3 is made up of 16 amino acids. V lost 3 bases to trimming and J lost 5 bases; unmatched junction nucleotides: 10. Source material: central memory CD4+ T cells from blood. This chain links TRBV5-1 with TRBJ2-5, with 10 bases identical to TRBD2. The receptor was derived from a woman aged 18-29 years with type 1 diabetes. The CDR3 region is CASSSGTSVAGETQYF. CDR3 DNA sequence: TGCGCCAGCAGCTCCGGGACTAGCGTCGCTGGGGAGACCCAGTACTTC.